This T cell receptor beta chain came from a study of metastatic and nonmetastatic thyroid tumors (dated by TCRdb to 2019 to 2021). Study-wide context: The researchers compared repertoires between peripheral blood samples and tumor or nodule tissue samples from patients with malignant or benign thyroid disease.

Concerning this clone: Its target antigen remains unknown. One base away there is no much larger clone; base qualities are not given.

The protocol used for the library was PCR. Sequenced using an Illumina HiSeq 4000. High-throughput sequencing was used to profile the CDR3 region of the TCR beta-chain in every patient. The published analysis was carried out like this. CDR3 differences across clinicopathological groups were used to build a classifier for discriminating distant-metastatic papillary thyroid cancer patients. The Shannon index was used to assess repertoire diversity, and the Morisita-Horn index was used to assess tumor-blood repertoire similarity. TCRdb applied fastp at Q25 and MiXCR to the public reads, then kept only in-frame beta chains. These V and J calls originate from TCRdb's pipeline instead of the authors' own analysis. Within this sample are about 4,100 clones, with roughly a third of them counted one time only. The ten most abundant clones make up 25% to 30% of the sample. Inclusive of the bounding cysteine and phenylalanine, the CDR3 is 15 residues long. The read is trimmed to its CDR3 DNA, 45 bases read in frame from base 1. Per the germline V gene, MNHNS is the CDR1 and SASEGT is the CDR2. From V the trimming removes 6 bases and from J it removes 2 bases, while the gene matches leave 7 bases of the junction unaccounted for.

Study-wide findings and limitations: TCR beta diversity was reported as significantly higher in malignant tumors than in benign nodules, in both blood and tumor samples.

No treatment had been received by any patient before thyroid surgery. Using T-cell receptor beta sequencing, the researchers looked back retrospectively at clinical samples from patients, gathered between about 2011 and 2019. The TCR sequence derives from a male donor with papillary thyroid cancer or a benign thyroid nodule (not recorded which). Some clones in this sample may be carry-over from other donors' samples. Rearrangement joined TRBV6-1 to TRBJ2-1; 7 bases in the junction line up with TRBD1. Sequencing was carried out using adjacent normal tissue. The nucleotides read TGTGCCAGCAGCGCGCCGCAGGGGGCCTACAATGAGCAGTTCTTC. Protein translation: CASSAPQGAYNEQFF.